This T cell receptor beta chain was retrieved from a study of blood T cell repertoires in COVID-19. At the level of the study: Spain, Italy and the United States supplied samples that represented acute and convalescent COVID-19.

Trimming removed 4 bases from V and 5 bases from J, with 12 bases in between. Germline V gene data show CDR1 as SGHRS and CDR2 as YFSETQ. The CDR3 contains 14 residues. The method was immunoSEQ multiplex PCR; TCRdb's version includes in-frame clones alone and lacks a portion of them. The data show 300,000 or so clones, around four fifths seen once. The sequence came from a woman in her forties or fifties with active or convalescent COVID-19. V gene TRBV5-1 combines with J gene TRBJ1-4; D gene uncertain. The sequencing sample was made of peripheral blood. DNA for the CDR3: TGCGCCAGCAGCCTAAACGGTCCAAATGAAAAACTGTTTTTT. It yields the protein CASSLNGPNEKLFF.